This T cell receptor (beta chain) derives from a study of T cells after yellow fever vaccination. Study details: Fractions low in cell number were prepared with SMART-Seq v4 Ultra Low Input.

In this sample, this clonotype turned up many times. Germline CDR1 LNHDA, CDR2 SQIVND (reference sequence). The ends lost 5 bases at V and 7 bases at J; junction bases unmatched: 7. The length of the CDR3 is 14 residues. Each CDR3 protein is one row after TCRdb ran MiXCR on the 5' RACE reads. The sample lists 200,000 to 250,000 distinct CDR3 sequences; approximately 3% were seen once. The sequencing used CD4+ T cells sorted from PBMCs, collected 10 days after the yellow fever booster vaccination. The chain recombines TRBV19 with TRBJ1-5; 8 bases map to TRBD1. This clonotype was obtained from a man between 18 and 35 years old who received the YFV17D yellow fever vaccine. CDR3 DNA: TGTGCCAGTAGTGCCAGGGGGCAAGAACAGCCCCAGCATTTT. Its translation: CASSARGQEQPQHF. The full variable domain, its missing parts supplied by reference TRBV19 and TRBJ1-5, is DGGITQSPKYLFRKEGQNVTLSCEQNLNHDAMYWYRQDPGQGLRLIYYSQIVNDFQKGDIAEGYSVSREKKESFPLTVTSAQKNPTAFYLCASSARGQEQPQHFGDGTRLSIL.